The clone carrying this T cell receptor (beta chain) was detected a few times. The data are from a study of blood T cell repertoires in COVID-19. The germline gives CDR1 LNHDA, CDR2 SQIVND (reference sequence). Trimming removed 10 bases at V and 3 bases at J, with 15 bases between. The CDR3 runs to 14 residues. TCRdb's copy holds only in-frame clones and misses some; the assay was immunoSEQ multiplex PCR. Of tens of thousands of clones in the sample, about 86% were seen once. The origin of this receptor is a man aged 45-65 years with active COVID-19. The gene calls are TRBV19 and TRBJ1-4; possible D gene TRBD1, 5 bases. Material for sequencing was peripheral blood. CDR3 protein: CATKRWGANEKLFF. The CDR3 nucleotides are TGTGCCACTAAAAGATGGGGGGCTAATGAAAAACTGTTTTTT.